These T cell receptor beta chains were read from a single sample in a study of identical twins. MiXCR was run by TCRdb on the 5' RACE reads, yielding one entry per CDR3 protein. Of around 490,000 distinct CDR3 sequences in the sample, about 16% were seen once. These data were also reused for a study on yellow fever vaccine responses in identical twins.

Sequencing input: CD4+ T cells sorted from blood. The receptors were gathered from a woman younger than 30 in good health. The conserved cysteine and the conserved F or W are not part of the CDR3 here.

ASSQLSGTGGETQY	TRBV14	TRBJ2-5
ASSPRSGTYEQY	TRBV13	TRBJ2-7
SARGLWGQEVNTEAF	TRBV20-1	TRBJ1-1
SVVLSATYEQY	TRBV29-1	TRBJ2-7
SVEEALARYNEQF	TRBV29-1	TRBJ2-1
ASSLAGSQLTDTQY	TRBV7-6	TRBJ2-3
ASSPVAGGSSRSYNEQF	TRBV5-1	TRBJ2-1
ASSPGFEGTDTQY	TRBV28	TRBJ2-3
ASSQNVWDTQY	TRBV3-1	TRBJ2-3
ASSLDPPGLAGVNEQF	TRBV11-2	TRBJ2-1
ARPLAGGSISTDTQY	TRBV7-2	TRBJ2-3
SASGQGAHEKLF	TRBV20-1	TRBJ1-4
STRQGGAEAF	TRBV29-1	TRBJ1-1
ASIRQTHYEQY	TRBV6-1	TRBJ2-7
ASSEFWPSGGETQY	TRBV25-1	TRBJ2-5
ASSLSLAGEQY	TRBV7-3	TRBJ2-7
ASSIGFGGGFTDTQY	TRBV12-3/TRBV12-4	TRBJ2-3
ASSRLMNTEAF	TRBV12-3/TRBV12-4	TRBJ1-1
ASSQQGRHTEAF	TRBV5-1	TRBJ1-1
ASGHTGTDTQY	TRBV5-4	TRBJ2-3
ASIRQAGAGETQY	TRBV6-1	TRBJ2-5
ATKLKDTEAF	TRBV2	TRBJ1-1
ASSSDGSSTDTQY	TRBV5-1	TRBJ2-3
ASSPNPHRDPKVVLT	TRBV27	TRBJ2-6
ASSDIVLAGETFEQF	TRBV6-1	TRBJ2-1
ASSSQGPYNEQF	TRBV5-1	TRBJ2-1
ASSRRVSAEAF	TRBV25-1	TRBJ1-1
ASSFAGGPYNEQF	TRBV11-2	TRBJ2-1
ASSLPGGGQETQY	TRBV28	TRBJ2-5
ASYSGVGSGAPLH	TRBV6-1	TRBJ1-6
ASSLSLATNEKLF	TRBV7-9	TRBJ1-4
ASSLTSAGANVLT	TRBV7-3	TRBJ2-6
ASTMVRSGANVLT	TRBV2	TRBJ2-6